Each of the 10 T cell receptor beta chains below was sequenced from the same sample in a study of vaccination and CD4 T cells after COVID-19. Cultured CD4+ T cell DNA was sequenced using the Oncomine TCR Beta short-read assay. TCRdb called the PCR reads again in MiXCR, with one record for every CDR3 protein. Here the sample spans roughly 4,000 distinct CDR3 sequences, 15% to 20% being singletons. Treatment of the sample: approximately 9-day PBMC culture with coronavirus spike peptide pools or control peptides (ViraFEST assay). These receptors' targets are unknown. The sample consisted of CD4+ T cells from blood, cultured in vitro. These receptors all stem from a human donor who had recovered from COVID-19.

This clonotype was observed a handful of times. The CDR3 protein is CSATFGGRETQYF. The CDR3 DNA sequence: TGCAGTGCTACCTTCGGGGGGCGGGAGACCCAGTACTTC. This chain uses TRBV20-1 with TRBJ2-5, with D possibly being TRBD2 (7 bases). CDR1 is DFQATT, CDR2 SNEGSKA, per germline (reference sequence). V lost 4 bases and J 5 bases, leaving 14 bases between the germline ends. This CDR3 contains 13 residues.

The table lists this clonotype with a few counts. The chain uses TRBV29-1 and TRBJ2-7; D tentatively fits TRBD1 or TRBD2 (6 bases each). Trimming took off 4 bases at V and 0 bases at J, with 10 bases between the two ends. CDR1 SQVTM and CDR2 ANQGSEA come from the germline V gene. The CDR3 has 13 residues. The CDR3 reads CSVAGAISYEQYF. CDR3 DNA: TGCAGCGTTGCGGGGGCAATCTCCTACGAGCAGTACTTC.

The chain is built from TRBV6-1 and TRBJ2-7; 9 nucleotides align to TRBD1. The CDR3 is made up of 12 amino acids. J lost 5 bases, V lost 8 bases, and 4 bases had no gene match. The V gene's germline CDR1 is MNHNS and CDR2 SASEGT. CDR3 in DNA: TGTGCCAGCCGGACAGGGGAGGACGAGCAGTACTTC. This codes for CASRTGEDEQYF.

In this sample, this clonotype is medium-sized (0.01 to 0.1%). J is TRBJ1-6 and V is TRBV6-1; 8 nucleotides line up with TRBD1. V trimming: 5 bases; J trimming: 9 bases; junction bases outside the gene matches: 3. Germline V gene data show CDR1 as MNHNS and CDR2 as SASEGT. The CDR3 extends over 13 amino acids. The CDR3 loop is CASSTTGASPLHF. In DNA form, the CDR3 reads TGTGCCAGCAGTACGACAGGGGCTTCACCCCTCCACTTT.

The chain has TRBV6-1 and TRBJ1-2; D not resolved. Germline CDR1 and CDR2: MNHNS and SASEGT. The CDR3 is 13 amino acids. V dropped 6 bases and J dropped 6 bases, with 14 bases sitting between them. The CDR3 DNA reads TGTGCCAGCAGCCCGTCGGGTAGCAATGGCTACACCTTC. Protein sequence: CASSPSGSNGYTF.

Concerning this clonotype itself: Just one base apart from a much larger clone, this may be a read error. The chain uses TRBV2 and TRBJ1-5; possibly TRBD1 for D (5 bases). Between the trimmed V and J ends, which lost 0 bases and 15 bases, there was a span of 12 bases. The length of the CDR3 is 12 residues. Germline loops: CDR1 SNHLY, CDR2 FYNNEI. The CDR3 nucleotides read TGTGCCAGCAGTGAAGCATCGGGACTCCGGCATTTT. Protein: CASSEASGLRHF.

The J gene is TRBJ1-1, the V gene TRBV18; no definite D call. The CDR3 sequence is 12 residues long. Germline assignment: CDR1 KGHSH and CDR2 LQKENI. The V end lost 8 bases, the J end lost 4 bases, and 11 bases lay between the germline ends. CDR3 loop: CASQDGTTEAFF. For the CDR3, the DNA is TGTGCCAGCCAAGACGGTACCACTGAAGCTTTCTTT.

The CDR3 region is CSVGRQPTEAFF. For the CDR3, the DNA is TGCAGCGTTGGACGGCAGCCCACTGAAGCTTTCTTT. This chain connects TRBV29-1 to TRBJ1-1; D is ambiguous. Deletions cut 4 bases from V and 4 bases from J, with 10 bases between. Germline values: CDR1 SQVTM, CDR2 ANQGSEA. CDR3 length: 12 amino acids.

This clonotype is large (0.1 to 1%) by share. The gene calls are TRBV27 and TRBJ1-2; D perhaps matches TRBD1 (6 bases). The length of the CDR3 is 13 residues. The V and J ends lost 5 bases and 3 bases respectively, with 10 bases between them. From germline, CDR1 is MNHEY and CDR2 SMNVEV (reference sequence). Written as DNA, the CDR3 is TGTGCCAGCAGTCTATACAGGGACTATGGCTACACCTTC. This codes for CASSLYRDYGYTF.

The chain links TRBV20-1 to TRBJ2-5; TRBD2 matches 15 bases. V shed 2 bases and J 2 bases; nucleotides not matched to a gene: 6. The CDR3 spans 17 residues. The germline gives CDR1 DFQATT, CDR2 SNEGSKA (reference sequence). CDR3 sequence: CSARRTSGGVGQETQYF. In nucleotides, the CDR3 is TGCAGTGCTAGACGGACTAGCGGGGGGGTGGGGCAAGAGACCCAGTACTTC.